This is a list of T cell receptor beta chains from one sample in a study of blood T cell repertoires in COVID-19. Only in-frame clones appear in the TCRdb table, and some are missing; sequencing was by immunoSEQ multiplex PCR. The table lists roughly 110,000 clones, 84% of them singletons, with 4% to 5.5% in the top ten. Sequences were obtained from peripheral blood. The source of these receptors is a human donor in a cohort sampled during active COVID-19. Both conserved end residues are part of each CDR3. D genes are given only for firm matches. Rows give clone size only sometimes, using once, few, many, or a class for an expanded clone.

TRBJ2-3	.	TRBV28	TRBD2	TGTGCCAGCCAAACTAGCGGGAGATTAGATACGCAGTATTTT	CASQTSGRLDTQYF
TRBJ2-6	.	TRBV6-2/TRBV6-3	TRBD1	TGTGCCAGCAGTTACTCTCGGACAGGGACGGGAGCGGGTGGGGCCAACGTCCTGACTTTC	CASSYSRTGTGAGGANVLTF
TRBJ2-2	.	TRBV2	.	TGTGCCAGCAGTGGGGCCGGGGGAAAAACCGGGGAGCTGTTTTTT	CASSGAGGKTGELFF
TRBJ2-1	.	TRBV2	.	TGTGCCAGCAGTCCCCCAATCAGCTCCTACAATGAGCAGTTCTTC	CASSPPISSYNEQFF
TRBJ1-2	.	TRBV6-2/TRBV6-3	.	TGTGCCAGCAGTTACTCCCATTCCTATGGCTACACCTTC	CASSYSHSYGYTF
TRBJ1-2	few	TRBV11-1	.	TGTGCCAGCAGCCCAGGGGCCCCACCGTCTAACTATGGCTACACCTTC	CASSPGAPPSNYGYTF
TRBJ2-5	few	TRBV3-1/TRBV3-2	.	TGTGCCAGCAGGACATCGTCCCGAGAGACCCAGTACTTC	CASRTSSRETQYF
TRBJ1-5	.	TRBV24-1	.	TGTGCCACCAGTTGGGGCAGGGGCGACAATCAGCCCCAGCATTTT	CATSWGRGDNQPQHF
TRBJ1-2	few	TRBV3-1/TRBV3-2	.	TGTGCCAGCAGCCAACGGGACACAAACTATGGCTACACCTTC	CASSQRDTNYGYTF
TRBJ2-3	once	TRBV6-5	TRBD2	TGTGCCAGCAGTAATAGCGGGAGAAATACGCAGTATTTT	CASSNSGRNTQYF
TRBJ2-3	.	TRBV28	TRBD1	TGTGCCAGCAGTTTATACGCAGGGGGCCTCACAGATACGCAGTATTTT	CASSLYAGGLTDTQYF
TRBJ2-3	.	TRBV5-1	.	TGCGCCAGCAACACGGGAGCTAGCACAGATACGCAGTATTTT	CASNTGASTDTQYF
TRBJ2-3	.	TRBV5-4	.	TGTGCCAGCAGCTTGGCCGGAGGAGATACGCAGTATTTT	CASSLAGGDTQYF
TRBJ2-4	.	TRBV7-8	TRBD2	TGTGCCAGCAGCGCCCGACTAGCGGGGGACAAAAACATTCAGTACTTC	CASSARLAGDKNIQYF
TRBJ2-1	.	TRBV5-1	.	TGCGCCAGCAGCTTCAGACTAGTTGATGAGCAGTTCTTC	CASSFRLVDEQFF
TRBJ2-7	.	TRBV7-3	TRBD1	TGTGCCAGCAGCACTGGGACAGGGGTTGATCTGTACTTC	CASSTGTGVDLYF
TRBJ1-3	.	TRBV7-6	.	TGTGCCAGCAGCTTAGGGACACCCGACTCTGGAAACACCATATATTTT	CASSLGTPDSGNTIYF
TRBJ2-1	.	TRBV3-1/TRBV3-2	TRBD2	TGTGCCAGCAGCCAAGCGGGACTAGCGGGGCAGGGGTTCTTC	CASSQAGLAGQGFF
TRBJ2-2	.	TRBV7-9	.	TGTGCCAGCAGGTCTACTCAGGGTAACACCGGGGAGCTGTTTTTT	CASRSTQGNTGELFF